The clone carrying this T cell receptor (beta chain) was observed many times. Its matching antigen is unknown. There were TCR beta CDR3 regions amplified from RNA transcripts. The HTBI primer set served for first-round RT-PCR of the TCR CDR3. TCRdb re-called the multiplex PCR reads through MiXCR, storing one row per CDR3 protein. The sample records 700,000 or so distinct CDR3 sequences, about 17% being singletons. The sample is drawn from a study of T cells in Graves' hyperthyroidism and ophthalmopathy. Study findings and constraints: Blood also held most thyroid clonotypes expanded beyond 0.001.

V trimming: 5 bases; J trimming: 3 bases; junction bases outside the gene matches: 12. This CDR3 is 16 amino acids long. Germline loops: CDR1 MDHEN, CDR2 SYDVKM. Sequencing was carried out using blood. The rearrangement joins TRBV28 to TRBJ2-7; 8 nucleotides agree with TRBD2. The TCR comes from a man aged 18 to 30 with Graves' hyperthyroidism. In DNA form, the CDR3 reads TGTGCCAGCAGTCCGCTAGGCCGGGGGGGAATCTACGAGCAGTACTTC. It codes for CASSPLGRGGIYEQYF.